Listed below are T cell receptor beta chains from one sample, sequenced in a study of blood T cell repertoires in COVID-19. Clones were sequenced by immunoSEQ multiplex PCR, and TCRdb holds only the in-frame ones, with some missing. Of 310,000 or so clones listed, 87% are singletons. The material sequenced was PBMCs or T cells enriched from blood (not recorded which). The source of these receptors is a young woman who had recovered from COVID-19. The CDR3 runs from the conserved cysteine through the conserved F or W. D genes are given only for firm matches. Rows may omit the clone size; those that give it use once, few, many or a size class.

v_call,clone_size,j_call,d_call,cdr3_aa,cdr3_nt
TRBV4-1,NA,TRBJ1-3,NA,CASSQDHGHAIYF,TGCGCCAGCAGCCAAGATCATGGGCATGCCATATATTTT
TRBV10-3,NA,TRBJ2-1,TRBD2,CAISEGLADYNEQFF,TGTGCCATCAGTGAAGGACTAGCGGATTACAATGAGCAGTTCTTC
TRBV7-2,NA,TRBJ2-5,NA,CASSWTIQETQYF,TGTGCCAGCAGCTGGACAATCCAAGAGACCCAGTACTTC
TRBV11-2,NA,TRBJ1-2,NA,CTSSLAGADGYTF,TGTACCAGCAGCTTAGCCGGAGCTGATGGCTACACCTTC
TRBV18,once,TRBJ2-2,NA,CASSPGTPPSGELFF,TGTGCCAGCTCACCCGGGACACCTCCCTCCGGGGAGCTGTTTTTT
TRBV2,NA,TRBJ2-1,NA,CASSDREQFF,TGTGCCAGCAGTGACCGTGAGCAGTTCTTC
TRBV24-1,NA,TRBJ2-3,NA,CATSEPDRPTSTDTQYF,TGTGCCACCAGTGAGCCTGACAGGCCGACTAGCACAGATACGCAGTATTTT
TRBV27,NA,TRBJ1-2,TRBD1,CASSWRGRDYGYTF,TGTGCCAGCAGTTGGAGGGGGCGCGACTATGGCTACACCTTC
TRBV30,once,TRBJ2-5,NA,CAWSRPSQETQYF,TGTGCCTGGAGTAGGCCTAGCCAAGAGACCCAGTACTTC
TRBV7-9,once,TRBJ2-3,TRBD2,CASSLEFSGSGADTQYF,TGTGCCAGCAGCTTAGAGTTTAGCGGGAGTGGGGCAGATACGCAGTATTTT
TRBV24-1,NA,TRBJ2-5,TRBD2,CATSDNSGRWETQYF,TGTGCCACCAGTGATAATAGCGGGAGATGGGAGACCCAGTACTTC
TRBV28,NA,TRBJ1-2,TRBD1,CASSSGTANGYTF,TGTGCCAGCAGTTCCGGGACAGCAAATGGCTACACCTTC
TRBV4-2,NA,TRBJ2-5,TRBD1,CASSHVSGQGLETQYF,TGTGCCAGCAGCCATGTTTCGGGACAGGGCTTAGAGACCCAGTACTTC
TRBV7-2,few,TRBJ1-1,NA,CASSPSLNLNTEAFF,TGTGCCAGCAGCCCTAGTCTCAACTTGAACACTGAAGCTTTCTTT
TRBV6-5,NA,TRBJ1-3,TRBD1,CASGDSLKSGNTIYF,TGTGCCAGCGGGGACAGTTTGAAATCTGGAAACACCATATATTTT
TRBV12-3/TRBV12-4,NA,TRBJ1-2,TRBD1,CASSPTTGYGYTF,TGTGCCAGCAGTCCGACGACAGGGTATGGCTACACCTTC
TRBV27,NA,TRBJ1-1,NA,CASSLSGIREVTEAFF,TGTGCCAGCAGTTTATCCGGAATCCGGGAAGTCACTGAAGCTTTCTTT
TRBV5-1,many,TRBJ2-2,TRBD1,CATATGVDAGELFF,TGCGCCACTGCAACAGGGGTAGATGCCGGGGAGCTGTTTTTT
TRBV29-1,once,TRBJ1-2,NA,CSTSGGGYTF,TGCAGCACAAGCGGGGGTGGCTACACCTTC
TRBV28,NA,TRBJ2-7,TRBD2,CASSTRLAGAHEQYF,TGTGCCAGCAGTACACGACTAGCGGGAGCCCACGAGCAGTACTTC
TRBV29-1,few,TRBJ1-6,TRBD1,CSVRDRYNSPLHF,TGCAGCGTTCGGGACAGATATAATTCACCCCTCCACTTT
TRBV5-6,NA,TRBJ1-5,TRBD1,CASSYGTGVNQPQHF,TGTGCCAGCAGCTATGGGACAGGGGTCAATCAGCCCCAGCATTTT
TRBV28,NA,TRBJ2-1,NA,CASSVLLLNEQFF,TGTGCCAGCAGTGTTCTCCTTTTGAATGAGCAGTTCTTC
TRBV4-1,NA,TRBJ1-5,TRBD1,CASSQAVQGAVNQPQHF,TGCGCCAGCAGCCAAGCGGTCCAGGGGGCAGTTAATCAGCCCCAGCATTTT
TRBV19,NA,TRBJ2-1,TRBD2,CASSMGLAPYNEQFF,TGTGCCAGTAGTATGGGACTAGCGCCATACAATGAGCAGTTCTTC
TRBV29-1,NA,TRBJ2-5,NA,CSVVSLAQETQYF,TGCAGCGTTGTCTCCCTGGCCCAAGAGACCCAGTACTTC
TRBV5-1,NA,TRBJ1-1,TRBD1,CASSLYRGGTEAFF,TGCGCCAGCAGCTTGTACAGGGGAGGTACTGAAGCTTTCTTT
TRBV10-3,few,TRBJ1-2,NA,CAISEQQTNYGYTF,TGTGCCATCAGTGAGCAACAGACTAACTATGGCTACACCTTC
TRBV6-5,NA,TRBJ1-5,NA,CASLERGRGNQPQHF,TGTGCCAGCCTTGAAAGGGGCAGGGGCAATCAGCCCCAGCATTTT
TRBV5-5,NA,TRBJ1-4,NA,CASSLGSDEKLFF,TGTGCCAGCAGCTTGGGCAGCGATGAAAAACTGTTTTTT
TRBV9,NA,TRBJ2-3,TRBD2,CASSTGLAGYTQYF,TGTGCCAGCAGCACCGGACTAGCGGGGTATACGCAGTATTTT
TRBV5-1,NA,TRBJ2-3,NA,CASRREVSDTQYF,TGCGCCAGCAGGAGGGAGGTCTCAGATACGCAGTATTTT
TRBV27,NA,TRBJ2-1,TRBD2,CASSLSWSGVSYNEQFF,TGTGCCAGCAGTTTATCGTGGAGCGGGGTCTCCTACAATGAGCAGTTCTTC
TRBV7-6,NA,TRBJ1-4,NA,CASSLAAGVGEKLFF,TGTGCCAGCAGCTTAGCGGCAGGGGTTGGTGAAAAACTGTTTTTT
TRBV24-1,NA,TRBJ1-2,TRBD1,CATGDSTNYGYTF,TGTGCCACAGGGGACAGTACTAACTATGGCTACACCTTC
TRBV20-1,NA,TRBJ2-1,NA,CSASLVRAYNEQFF,TGCAGTGCTAGTCTAGTTAGAGCCTACAATGAGCAGTTCTTC
TRBV28,once,TRBJ2-5,TRBD2,CASSYSGVPTETQYF,TGTGCCAGCAGTTATAGCGGGGTTCCCACTGAGACCCAGTACTTC
TRBV3-1/TRBV3-2,NA,TRBJ2-5,TRBD1,CASSQPGTGGGETQYF,TGTGCCAGCAGCCAACCAGGGACAGGGGGAGGGGAGACCCAGTACTTC
TRBV7-2,NA,TRBJ1-1,NA,CASSHPAGNMNTEAFF,TGTGCCAGCAGCCATCCTGCAGGAAACATGAACACTGAAGCTTTCTTT
TRBV5-4,NA,TRBJ2-2,NA,CASSLETGINTGELFF,TGTGCCAGCAGCTTAGAGACAGGTATTAACACCGGGGAGCTGTTTTTT
TRBV28,NA,TRBJ1-4,TRBD1,CASSFEPGQNNEKLFF,TGTGCCAGCAGTTTTGAACCGGGACAGAATAATGAAAAACTGTTTTTT
TRBV6-5,NA,TRBJ1-1,NA,CASSWGTSTEAFF,TGTGCCAGCAGCTGGGGGACAAGCACTGAAGCTTTCTTT
TRBV30,NA,TRBJ1-1,NA,CLYCGAGSGGAFF,TGTTTATATTGTGGGGCTGGGTCCGGTGGAGCTTTCTTT
TRBV4-1,NA,TRBJ2-7,TRBD2,CASSPYPEREVYEQYF,TGCGCCAGCAGTCCATATCCAGAGCGGGAGGTTTACGAGCAGTACTTC
TRBV21-1,NA,TRBJ1-1,NA,CASSGSKGQGAKKNTEAFF,TGTGCCAGCAGCGGCTCTAAGGGACAGGGGGCGAAGAAGAACACTGAAGCTTTCTTT
TRBV2,NA,TRBJ2-1,NA,CASSVRRAHYNEQFF,TGTGCCAGCAGTGTTCGGCGGGCCCACTACAATGAGCAGTTCTTC
TRBV19,NA,TRBJ1-5,TRBD1,CASSIAGTELQPQHF,TGTGCCAGTAGTATAGCCGGGACAGAGCTCCAGCCCCAGCATTTT
TRBV30,NA,TRBJ2-7,TRBD1,CAWSGAMDRLSYEQYF,TGTGCCTGGAGTGGGGCCATGGACAGGCTCTCCTACGAGCAGTACTTC
TRBV7-2,once,TRBJ1-4,NA,CASSLVLGHNEKLFF,TGTGCCAGCAGCTTGGTTCTGGGACATAATGAAAAACTGTTTTTT
TRBV6-1,NA,TRBJ1-1,TRBD1,CASSRGQASEAFF,TGTGCCAGCAGCCGGGGACAGGCCTCTGAAGCTTTCTTT
TRBV18,NA,TRBJ2-6,TRBD2,CASSPSGGGSGANVLTF,TGTGCCAGCTCACCATCGGGGGGAGGCTCTGGGGCCAACGTCCTGACTTTC
TRBV6-2/TRBV6-3,NA,TRBJ1-3,NA,CASSYLGNTIYF,TGTGCCAGCAGTTACCTTGGAAACACCATATATTTT
TRBV28,few,TRBJ1-3,TRBD1,CASSIGQVGNTIYF,TGTGCCAGCAGCATCGGACAGGTTGGAAACACCATATATTTT